What follows is one T cell receptor (beta chain) and its context. Methods used by the authors: Amplification with reference gene primers provided the estimates of nucleated cell counts. Assay: immunoSEQ multiplex PCR; the TCRdb copy retains only in-frame clones and omits some. V and J calls plus clone size are reproduced from that table; the DNA served to infer D and trimming. The data contain more than 95,000 clones, 75% to 85% of them singletons. These data originate in a study of blood T cell repertoires in COVID-19. Study in general: From T cells, B-cell-depleted T cells, or PBMCs came the material, which was cDNA or gDNA.

The receptor was derived from a woman aged 45-59 years with acute or convalescent COVID-19. The sample comprised peripheral blood.

CDR3 nucleotide sequence: TGCGCCAGCAGCTGGAGGGACAGGGGAAACGAGCAGTACTTC. Translation: CASSWRDRGNEQYF. The rearrangement links TRBV5-1 to TRBJ2-7; 10 bases are a match to TRBD1. Germline loops: CDR1 SGHRS, CDR2 YFSETQ. Unmatched junction bases numbered 5, after V lost 3 bases and J lost 5 bases. The CDR3 is 14 residues long.